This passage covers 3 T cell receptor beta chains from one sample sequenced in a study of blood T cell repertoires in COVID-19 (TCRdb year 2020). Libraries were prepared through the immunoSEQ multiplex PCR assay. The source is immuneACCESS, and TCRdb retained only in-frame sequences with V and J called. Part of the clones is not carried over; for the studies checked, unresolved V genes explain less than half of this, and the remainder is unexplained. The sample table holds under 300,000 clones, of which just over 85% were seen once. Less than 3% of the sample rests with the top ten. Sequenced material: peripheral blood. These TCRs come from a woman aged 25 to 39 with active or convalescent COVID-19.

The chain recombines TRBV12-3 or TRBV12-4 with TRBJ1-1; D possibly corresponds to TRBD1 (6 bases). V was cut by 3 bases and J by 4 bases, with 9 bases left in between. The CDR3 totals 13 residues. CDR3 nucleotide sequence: TGTGCCAGCAGTTTTCAGGGGCCCACTGAAGCTTTCTTT. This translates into CASSFQGPTEAFF.

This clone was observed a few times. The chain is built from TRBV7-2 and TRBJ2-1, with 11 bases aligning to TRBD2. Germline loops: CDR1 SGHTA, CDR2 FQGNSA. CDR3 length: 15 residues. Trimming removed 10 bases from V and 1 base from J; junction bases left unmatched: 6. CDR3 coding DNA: TGTGCCACCTCTAGCGGGGGGCAATCCTACAATGAGCAGTTCTTC. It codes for CATSSGGQSYNEQFF.

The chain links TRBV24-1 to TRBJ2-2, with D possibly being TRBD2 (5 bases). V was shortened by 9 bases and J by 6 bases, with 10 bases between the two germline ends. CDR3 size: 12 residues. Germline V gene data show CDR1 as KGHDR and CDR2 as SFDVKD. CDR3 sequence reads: CATETEAGELFF. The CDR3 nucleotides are TGTGCCACCGAGACGGAGGCCGGGGAGCTGTTTTTT.